A selection of T cell receptor beta chains follows, all from one sample in a study of blood T cells in healthy people across ages. TCRdb analysed the 5' RACE reads with MiXCR anew, one entry per CDR3 protein. The sample consists of around 800,000 distinct CDR3 sequences, around 62% of them appearing once. The specimen was blood. These receptors all come from a man aged 25-40 years in good health. The CDR3 runs from the conserved cysteine through the conserved F or W. The D gene is left open where the match is weak. Expanded clones are given a class, and other clones once, few, many or no size at all.

few TRBJ2-2 . TRBV5-1 TGCGCCAGCAGACAGGAAGTAAACACCGGGGAGCTGTTTTTT CASRQEVNTGELFF
. TRBJ2-6 . TRBV4-2 TGTGCCAGCAGCCAGTACGGCACACTTGGGTCCAACGTCCTGACTTTC CASSQYGTLGSNVLTF
. TRBJ1-5 TRBD1 TRBV27 TGTGCCAGCAGTTTTACCGGGACAGGATTTAGCAATCAGCCCCAGCATTTT CASSFTGTGFSNQPQHF
. TRBJ1-2 . TRBV7-2 TGTGCCAGCAGCTTAGCGAGCATTTCTAACTATGGCTACACCTTC CASSLASISNYGYTF
. TRBJ2-1 TRBD2 TRBV7-8 TGTGCCAGCAGGCTCAATAGCGGGGGAGGCAATGAGCAGTTCTTC CASRLNSGGGNEQFF
few TRBJ2-7 . TRBV15 TGTGCCACCAGCAGAGATACAGGGACCTACGAGCAGTACTTC CATSRDTGTYEQYF
. TRBJ2-7 . TRBV6-1 TGTGCCAGCAGTGGAATCTTGACGCACCGCACCTACGAGCAGTACTTC CASSGILTHRTYEQYF
. TRBJ2-5 . TRBV29-1 TGCAGCGCAGGAGCCCAGTACTTC CSAGAQYF
. TRBJ2-3 TRBD2 TRBV12-3/TRBV12-4 TGTGCCAGTTTTGGACTAGCGCCGCACACAGATACGCAGTATTTT CASFGLAPHTDTQYF
. TRBJ1-4 TRBD1 TRBV27 TGTGCCAGCAGAGTAGACAGGGTGAATGAAAAACTGTTTTTT CASRVDRVNEKLFF
. TRBJ2-1 TRBD2 TRBV6-6 TGTGCCAGCAGCCGTATGGGGACTAACAATGAGCAGTTCTTC CASSRMGTNNEQFF
. TRBJ2-5 TRBD2 TRBV27 TGTGCCAGCAAATCTCTCTTCGCGGGGGACCAAGAGACCCAGTACTTC CASKSLFAGDQETQYF
. TRBJ1-1 . TRBV5-1 TGCGCCAGCACCGTAAGCCAGGGCAACACTGAAGCTTTCTTT CASTVSQGNTEAFF
once TRBJ2-1 . TRBV3-1 TGTGCCAGCAGCCAAGGGATCACGAGTGAGCAGTTCTTC CASSQGITSEQFF
. TRBJ2-7 . TRBV12-3/TRBV12-4 TGTGCCAGCAGTTTATTAGGGGACGGGTCCTACGAGCAGTACTTC CASSLLGDGSYEQYF
. TRBJ2-3 . TRBV6-5 TGTGCCAGCAGTTACGACCCCAGGGGGGCAGATACGCAGTATTTT CASSYDPRGADTQYF
. TRBJ2-7 . TRBV3-1 TGTGCCAGCAGCCAGGGTGGGTCCCACGAGCAGTACTTC CASSQGGSHEQYF
. TRBJ2-4 TRBD1 TRBV2 TGTGCCACCTTGACAGGGGCCAAAAACATTCAGTACTTC CATLTGAKNIQYF
few TRBJ2-7 TRBD1 TRBV7-2 TGTGCCAGCAGCTTAATGGGACAGGGGGCAGTGCAGTACTTC CASSLMGQGAVQYF
once TRBJ2-3 TRBD2 TRBV7-2 TGTGCCAGCAGCTTACGAAGCGGGGGGGTCACAGATACGCAGTATTTT CASSLRSGGVTDTQYF
. TRBJ2-5 . TRBV5-1 TGCGCCAGCAGACCACAAATTCAAGAGACCCAGTACTTC CASRPQIQETQYF
. TRBJ2-4 TRBD1 TRBV27 TGTGCCAGCAGTTTCCTAGGGGGCATCAACATTCAGTACTTC CASSFLGGINIQYF
. TRBJ2-5 TRBD1 TRBV4-2 TGTGCCAGCAGCCAGGGGGACAGAGGGGCCCAAGAGACCCAGTACTTC CASSQGDRGAQETQYF
. TRBJ1-2 TRBD1 TRBV2 TGTGCCAGCAGTGAAGCGGGGGACAGAGGAGGCTACACCTTC CASSEAGDRGGYTF
. TRBJ2-7 TRBD1 TRBV29-1 TGCAGCGTTGGCCCCACAGGGGGCGGCCGGGCCTACGAGCAGTACTTC CSVGPTGGGRAYEQYF
. TRBJ2-1 . TRBV21-1 TGTGCCAGCAGCAAAATTGGGGACCCCCGGAATGAGCAGTTCTTC CASSKIGDPRNEQFF
. TRBJ2-5 TRBD1 TRBV3-1 TGTGCCAGCAGCCGCGGGACAGGGGAAGAGACCCAGTACTTC CASSRGTGEETQYF
. TRBJ2-3 TRBD2 TRBV11-2 TGTGCCAGCTTACCCCGTCGGCTAGCGGGGGGACTAGATACGCAGTATTTT CASLPRRLAGGLDTQYF
. TRBJ1-5 TRBD1 TRBV5-4 TGTGCCAGCAGCTTGGATACAGGGGCGGATCAGCCCCAGCATTTT CASSLDTGADQPQHF
few TRBJ2-1 . TRBV7-2 TGTGCCAGCAGCTTAGAGGCAAGAAACAATGAGCAGTTCTTC CASSLEARNNEQFF
. TRBJ2-3 TRBD1 TRBV5-1 TGCGCCAGCAGCCACGGGACAGGGAAAAGCACAGATACGCAGTATTTT CASSHGTGKSTDTQYF
. TRBJ2-1 . TRBV30 TGTGCCTGGAGTGTAACTCACAATGAGCAGTTCTTC CAWSVTHNEQFF
few TRBJ1-4 TRBD1 TRBV25-1 TGTGCCAGCAGTGAGGACAGGGAACTTGAAAAACTGTTTTTT CASSEDRELEKLFF
. TRBJ2-1 TRBD1 TRBV6-6 TGTGCCAGCAGTGCGGACAGGGAGTACAATGAGCAGTTCTTC CASSADREYNEQFF
. TRBJ2-5 TRBD2 TRBV7-2 TGTGCCAGCAGCTCCGGAAACCTTTTGGGGGGGGAGACCCAGTACTTC CASSSGNLLGGETQYF
few TRBJ1-5 . TRBV6-1 TGTGCCAGCAGTGAAATTTGGGGGTCGAGCAATCAGCCCCAGCATTTT CASSEIWGSSNQPQHF
. TRBJ2-7 . TRBV9 TGTGCCAGCGGCGTAGATGTGGCAGCCTACGAGCAGTACTTC CASGVDVAAYEQYF
. TRBJ1-4 TRBD1 TRBV7-9 TGTGCCAGCAGCCCGCGGACAGGGGGCAATGAAAAACTGTTTTTT CASSPRTGGNEKLFF
. TRBJ1-5 . TRBV3-1 TGTGCCAGCAGCCACTACAATCAGCCCCAGCATTTT CASSHYNQPQHF
. TRBJ1-2 . TRBV29-1 TGCAGCGTTGAGGACAGAAAGTCCTATGGCTACACCTTC CSVEDRKSYGYTF
. TRBJ2-5 TRBD1 TRBV20-1 TGCAGTGCTAGAGATCTCTCGGCAGGGGGCGGGCAAGAGACCCAGTACTTC CSARDLSAGGGQETQYF
. TRBJ2-5 . TRBV5-4 TGTGCCAGCAGCTTGGGTGGATCCCCTTTAGAGACCCAGTACTTC CASSLGGSPLETQYF
. TRBJ2-3 . TRBV7-3 TGCGCCAGCAGCTTAAGAGGGGGGCGAGGTATAGATACGCAGTATTTT CASSLRGGRGIDTQYF
many TRBJ2-7 . TRBV7-2 TGTGCCAGCAGCTTAGAGCGCAGTGGGGCCTACGAGCAGTACTTC CASSLERSGAYEQYF
. TRBJ1-2 . TRBV25-1 TGTGCCAGCAGTTTTTCTAAGTTGGCGTTTGGGGGCTACACCTTC CASSFSKLAFGGYTF
few TRBJ2-5 TRBD2 TRBV20-1 TGCAGTGCTAGAGGTTCCGGGGGGGGAGAAGAGACCCAGTACTTC CSARGSGGGEETQYF
few TRBJ2-1 . TRBV3-1 TGTGCCAGCAGCCAGGGGTGGGATGAGCAGTTCTTC CASSQGWDEQFF
few TRBJ2-3 . TRBV4-3 TGCGCCAGCAGCCAAGATCCGGTCGGGGCGGTCACAGATACGCAGTATTTT CASSQDPVGAVTDTQYF
. TRBJ2-3 . TRBV27 TGTGCCAGCAGTTTAGTAGGGTTCACAGATACGCAGTATTTT CASSLVGFTDTQYF
. TRBJ2-1 TRBD2 TRBV11-1 TGTGCCAGCAGCTTCCCGGGACAAGCGGGACTAGCGGGGTTAGATGAGCAGTTCTTC CASSFPGQAGLAGLDEQFF
few TRBJ2-1 TRBD2 TRBV29-1 TGCAGCGTTCGGACTAGCGGGGGGGGCTACAATGAGCAGTTCTTC CSVRTSGGGYNEQFF
. TRBJ2-7 . TRBV20-1 TGCAGTGCTAGCCTAGGGACCAGCGAGCAGTACTTC CSASLGTSEQYF
. TRBJ2-3 . TRBV6-2/TRBV6-3 TGTGCCAGCCCTCGGACGGAACCTTTTTTCCCTAGCACAGATACGCAGTATTTT CASPRTEPFFPSTDTQYF